The entry that follows covers one T cell receptor (beta chain) sequence. Trimming took 6 bases from V and 5 from J; bases not matched to a gene: 16. The CDR3 runs 17 residues. Germline V lookup: CDR1 KGHSH, CDR2 LQKENI. The sample belongs to a study of T-cell reconstitution after alpha-beta-depleted transplantation in children. Molecular barcoding with unique molecular identifiers was used for the TCRbeta library. MiXCR, run by TCRdb on the PCR reads, gives a single entry per CDR3 protein. The sample contains roughly 500,000 distinct CDR3 sequences, around a third of which appear only once. The clonotype originates from a human donor who donated a stem cell graft to a child with aplastic anemia. This chain links TRBV18 with TRBJ2-4; 7 bases match TRBD1. Here the sequenced sample was PBMCs from the stem cell graft donor, taken from the stem cell graft. The CDR3 bases are TGTGCCAGCTCCCCTCCCCCGGGGACCGGGACAGAAAACATTCAGTACTTC. It is translated as CASSPPPGTGTENIQYF.